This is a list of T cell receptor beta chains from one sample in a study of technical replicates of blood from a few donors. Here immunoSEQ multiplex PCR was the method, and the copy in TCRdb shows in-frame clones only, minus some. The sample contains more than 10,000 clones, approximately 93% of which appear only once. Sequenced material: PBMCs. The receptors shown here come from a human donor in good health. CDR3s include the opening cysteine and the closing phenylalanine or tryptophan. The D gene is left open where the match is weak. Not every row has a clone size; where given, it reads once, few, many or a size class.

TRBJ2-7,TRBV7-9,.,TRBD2,TGTGCCAGCAGCACGCAGGGGACTAGCGGCTACGAGCAGTACTTC,CASSTQGTSGYEQYF
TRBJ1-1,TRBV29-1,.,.,TGCAGCGTTGAAGGCGGACAGAACACTGAAGCTTTCTTT,CSVEGGQNTEAFF
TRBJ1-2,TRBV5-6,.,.,TGTGCCAGCAGCTTGAAAGGGAGCTATGGCTACACCTTC,CASSLKGSYGYTF
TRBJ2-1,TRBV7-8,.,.,TGTGCCAGCAGCTTAGCGGGGGGGCTCTACAATGAGCAGTTCTTC,CASSLAGGLYNEQFF
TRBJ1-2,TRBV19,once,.,TGTGCCAGTAGCCGGGGGAACTATGGCTACACCTTC,CASSRGNYGYTF
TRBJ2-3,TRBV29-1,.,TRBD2,TGCAGCGTTGCACTAGCGGGAGTTTCAGATACGCAGTATTTT,CSVALAGVSDTQYF
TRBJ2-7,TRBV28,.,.,TGTGCCAGCAGCAGGATAAGTAGCTACGAGCAGTACTTC,CASSRISSYEQYF
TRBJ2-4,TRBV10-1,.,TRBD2,TGCGCCAGCAGTGAAAATCGCGGGACTAAAAGCATTCAGTACTTC,CASSENRGTKSIQYF
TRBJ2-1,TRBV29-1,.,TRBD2,TGCAGCGCCGAGCTACTAGCGGAGTACAATGAGCAGTTCTTC,CSAELLAEYNEQFF
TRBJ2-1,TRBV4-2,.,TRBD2,TGTGCCAGCAGCCCGCGACTAGCGGGAGGGCCAGGAGATGAGCAGTTCTTC,CASSPRLAGGPGDEQFF
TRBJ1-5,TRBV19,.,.,TGTGCCAGTAGTATAGGGGTAGGGAGCAGCAATCAGCCCCAGCATTTT,CASSIGVGSSNQPQHF
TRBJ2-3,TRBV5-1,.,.,TGCGCCAGCAGCCTCCCGGGACTGGAAGGGTATTTT,CASSLPGLEGYF
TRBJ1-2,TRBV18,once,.,TGTGCCAGCTCACCAGGGGGCAGCTATGGCTACACCTTC,CASSPGGSYGYTF
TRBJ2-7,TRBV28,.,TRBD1,TGTGCCAGCAGTTCGGGACAGGGGGTATACGAGCAGTACTTC,CASSSGQGVYEQYF
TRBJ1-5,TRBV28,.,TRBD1,TGTGCCAGCAGGACAGGGTCTAGCAATCAGCCCCAGCATTTT,CASRTGSSNQPQHF
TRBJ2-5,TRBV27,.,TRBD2,TGTGCCAGCAGTTTATCCTCAGTGGGGACTAGCGGGAAAGAGACCCAGTACTTC,CASSLSSVGTSGKETQYF
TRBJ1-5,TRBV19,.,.,TGTGCCAGTAGTATCGGTACTGGCAATCAGCCCCAGCATTTT,CASSIGTGNQPQHF
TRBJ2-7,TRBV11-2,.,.,TGTGCCAGCAGCTTAGTTCAGGATTCCTACGAGCAGTACTTC,CASSLVQDSYEQYF
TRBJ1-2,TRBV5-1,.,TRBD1,TGCGCCAGCAGCCCTAACCGCCCGGGACAGGGTATGATACTTTACTTTGATGGCTACACCTTC,CASSPNRPGQGMILYFDGYTF
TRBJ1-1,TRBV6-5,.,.,TGTGCCAGCAGTTACCCGCGAGGTGTAGCTTTCTTT,CASSYPRGVAFF
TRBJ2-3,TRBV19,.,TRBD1,TGTGCCACCTCCAGACAGGGTGGTTCAGATACGCAGTATTTT,CATSRQGGSDTQYF
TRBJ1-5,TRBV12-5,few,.,TGTGCTAGTGGTTACGCTGGGGGAGGGAGCAATCAGCCCCAGCATTTT,CASGYAGGGSNQPQHF
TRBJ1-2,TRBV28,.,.,TGTGCCAGCAGTTACTCCTGGGGCTACACCTTC,CASSYSWGYTF
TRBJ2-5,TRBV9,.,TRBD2,TGTGCCAGCAGCGTAGGGGGCGGGAGAGGGGAGACCCAGTACTTC,CASSVGGGRGETQYF
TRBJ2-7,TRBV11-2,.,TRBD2,TGTGCCAGCAGCCCTATAGCGGGAGCGGGTTCCTACGAGCAGTACTTC,CASSPIAGAGSYEQYF
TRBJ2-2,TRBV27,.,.,TGTGCCAGCATTAAACGGGACACCGGGGAGCTGTTTTTT,CASIKRDTGELFF
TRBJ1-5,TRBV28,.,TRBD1,TGTGCCAGCAGCCCCCCCGGGACAGGGGGTGGGGGCAATCAGCCCCAGCATTTT,CASSPPGTGGGGNQPQHF
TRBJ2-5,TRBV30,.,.,TGTGCCGGAAATAATAAGGACAGTCCTCAAGAGACCCAGTACTTC,CAGNNKDSPQETQYF
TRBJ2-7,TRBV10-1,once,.,TGCGCCAGCAGTGACGTAGCACGCCCCTACGAGCAGTACTTC,CASSDVARPYEQYF
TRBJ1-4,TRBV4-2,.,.,TGTGCCAGCAGCCAAGTTACAGGGAATGAAAAACTGTTTTTT,CASSQVTGNEKLFF
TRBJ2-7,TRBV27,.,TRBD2,TGTGCCAGCAGTTGGGGACTAGCGGGGCGCTACGAGCAGTACTTC,CASSWGLAGRYEQYF
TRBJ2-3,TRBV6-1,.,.,TGTGCCAGCACCGGTAACAGGGAAAGCACAGATACGCAGTATTTT,CASTGNRESTDTQYF
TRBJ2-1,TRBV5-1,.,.,TGCGCCAGCAGCGAGGCTAGGGGCAATGAGCAGTTCTTC,CASSEARGNEQFF